The 16 T cell receptor beta chains given below trace back to one sample, sequenced in a study of beta chain features in type 1 diabetes. All of the isolated RNA was reverse transcribed, so expressed TCRB transcripts were sequenced. The repertoire was sequenced with immunoSEQ multiplex PCR; TCRdb's copy has only in-frame clones and lacks some. The sample has about 370,000 clones; more than 13% are singletons. Sample: naive CD4+ T cells from blood. The receptors shown here come from a young woman in good health.

The rearrangement uses TRBV11-2 and TRBJ2-3; D ambiguous. The CDR3 is 14 amino acids. Germline-derived CDR1 and CDR2 are SGHAT and FQNNGV. V lost 2 bases and J 4 bases, leaving 10 bases between the germline ends. The CDR3 DNA sequence: TGTGCCAGCAGCTTAATAGCCGGTGCAGATACGCAGTATTTT. It is translated as CASSLIAGADTQYF.

The rearrangement links TRBV29-1 to TRBJ2-3, with 7 nucleotides matching TRBD1. V was clipped by 7 bases and J by 4 bases; unmatched bases: 5. The CDR3 is made up of 12 amino acids. Germline loops: CDR1 SQVTM, CDR2 ANQGSEA. The CDR3 spells CSARQGPDTQYF. CDR3 in DNA: TGCAGCGCGAGACAGGGCCCAGATACGCAGTATTTT.

The DNA for the CDR3 is TGTGCCATCAGTGAGAGCCTAGCGCGATCTCGTAATGAGCAGTTCTTC. Its protein product is CAISESLARSRNEQFF. V and J are TRBV10-3 and TRBJ2-1; D is possibly TRBD2 (6 bases). The CDR3 is 16 residues long. From germline, CDR1 is ENHRY and CDR2 SYGVKD. V lost 2 bases, J lost 7 bases, and 18 bases lay in between.

This clone was picked up a small number of times. The chain recombines TRBV28 with TRBJ1-5, with D possibly matching TRBD1 (5 bases). V lost 6 bases to trimming and J lost 4 bases, with 16 bases between them. The V gene's germline CDR1 is MDHEN and CDR2 SYDVKM. The CDR3 is 15 residues long. The chain's CDR3 is CASSPGVGGNQPQHF. CDR3 sequence (DNA): TGTGCCAGCAGCCCGGGTGTGGGGGGAAATCAGCCCCAGCATTTT.

This clone was recorded a few times. V and J are TRBV14 and TRBJ2-1; tentative D call: TRBD2 (6 bases). Germline CDR1 and CDR2: SGHDN and FVKESK. Trimming removed 7 bases at V and 10 bases at J, with 17 bases between. CDR3 size: 13 residues. The CDR3 loop reads CASTLGREYEQFF. For the CDR3, the DNA is TGTGCCAGCACTCTCGGTCGGGAGTACGAGCAGTTCTTC.

This chain connects TRBV15 to TRBJ2-1, with D maybe TRBD1 (6 bases). Per germline, CDR1 LNHNV and CDR2 YYDKDF (reference sequence). CDR3 length: 15 amino acids. The V gene lost 2 bases and the J gene lost 9 bases, with 17 bases spanning the gap. The DNA of the CDR3 is TGTGCCACCAGCAGATCCCCTAACAGGGAATCTGAGCAGTTCTTC. Translation: CATSRSPNRESEQFF.

This clone has more than one count but fewer than ten. V and J are TRBV6-6 and TRBJ2-7, with TRBD1 matching over 7 bases. Germline V gene data show CDR1 as MNHNY and CDR2 as SVGAGI (reference sequence). J lost 2 bases, V lost 4 bases, and 8 bases had no gene match. This CDR3 is built from 15 residues. The CDR3: CASSSLRQGPYEQYF. Written as DNA, the CDR3 is TGTGCCAGCAGTTCCCTCAGACAGGGTCCCTACGAGCAGTACTTC.

Only a few counts were recorded for this clone. The CDR3 coding sequence is TGTGCCAGCAGTGCGGATGGACAGAACAACTATGGCTACACCTTC. Protein: CASSADGQNNYGYTF. The rearrangement uses TRBV6-1 and TRBJ1-2; maybe TRBD1 (6 bases). Germline CDR1 reads MNHNS; CDR2 reads SASEGT. The CDR3 has 15 residues. Trimming removed 4 bases at V and 2 bases at J, with 14 bases between.

This clone was seen a handful of times. Other DNA sequences from this sample encode an identical CDR3 as well. The rearrangement links TRBV28 to TRBJ2-1; 9 bases fit TRBD1. Looked up from germline, CDR1 is MDHEN and CDR2 is SYDVKM. Unmatched junction bases numbered 7, after V lost 5 bases and J lost 5 bases. This CDR3 is 15 amino acids long. CDR3 protein: CASSPPGQGNNEQFF. The DNA of the CDR3 is TGTGCCAGCAGTCCCCCGGGACAGGGTAACAATGAGCAGTTCTTC.

This clone was counted only a few times. The identical CDR3 is also encoded by other nucleotide sequences in the sample. The rearrangement joins TRBV7-2 to TRBJ1-1; D is unresolved. This CDR3 has 13 residues. CDR1 is SGHTA and CDR2 is FQGNSA in the germline V gene. Trimming took 2 bases from V and 1 from J, leaving 5 bases between them. The CDR3 nucleotides read TGTGCCAGCAGCTTACAGGAGAACACTGAAGCTTTCTTT. Protein sequence: CASSLQENTEAFF.

The genes are TRBV5-4 and TRBJ2-5; D perhaps matches TRBD2 (5 bases). The length of the CDR3 is 14 residues. V lost 5 bases, J lost 2 bases, and 13 bases lay in between. CDR1 and CDR2 (germline): SGHNT, YYREEE (reference sequence). The CDR3 region has the DNA TGTGCCAGCAGGGCGGGCCTAGGGCAAGAGACCCAGTACTTC. It yields the protein CASRAGLGQETQYF.

The chain combines TRBV6-6 with TRBJ2-2, with 12 bases that match TRBD2. CDR1 and CDR2 (germline): MNHNY, SVGAGI (reference sequence). The trim removed 4 bases at V and 3 bases at J, leaving 3 bases unmatched. The CDR3 totals 16 residues. The CDR3 DNA reads TGTGCCAGCAGTTCGGGGACTAGCGGGTACACCGGGGAGCTGTTTTTT. This codes for CASSSGTSGYTGELFF.

The chain recombines TRBV9 with TRBJ1-1; possibly TRBD1 for D (5 bases). Germline assignment: CDR1 SGDLS and CDR2 YYNGEE. V lost 4 bases and J lost 2, with 6 bases in between. The CDR3 is 12 residues long. DNA of the CDR3: TGTGCCAGCAGCAGGGGAAACACTGAAGCTTTCTTT. Encoded protein: CASSRGNTEAFF.

As for this clone: Other DNA sequences in the sample encode the same CDR3. The rearrangement uses TRBV6-5 and TRBJ2-5; TRBD2 might be the D (6 bases). The length of the CDR3 is 14 residues. The V end lost 2 bases, the J end lost 5 bases, and 12 bases lay between the germline ends. From germline, CDR1 is MNHEY and CDR2 SVGAGI. CDR3 amino acids: CASSYGRGRETQYF. CDR3 DNA: TGTGCCAGCAGTTACGGCCGGGGGAGGGAGACCCAGTACTTC.

This sequence joins TRBV7-2 and TRBJ2-3, with D maybe TRBD2 (6 bases). Trimming left V 1 base short and J 6 bases short, with 11 bases between. This CDR3 spans 14 amino acids. Germline CDR1 is SGHTA and CDR2 is FQGNSA. In DNA form, the CDR3 reads TGTGCCAGCAGCTTAGGTCGACTAGGCGATACGCAGTATTTT. This codes for CASSLGRLGDTQYF. Looking up the rest from reference TRBV7-2 and TRBJ2-3 gives the full variable domain: GAGVSQSPSNKVTEKGKDVELRCDPISGHTALYWYRQSLGQGLEFLIYFQGNSAPDKSGLPSDRFSAERTGGSVSTLTIQRTQQEDSAVYLCASSLGRLGDTQYFGPGTRLTVL.

V gene TRBV25-1 combines with J gene TRBJ2-3; maybe TRBD2 (6 bases). Trimming removed 3 bases at V and 0 bases at J, with 13 bases between. Germline CDR1 and CDR2: MGHDK and SYGVNS. CDR3 size: 16 residues. CDR3 sequence: CASSDLGGLSTDTQYF. CDR3 nucleotides: TGTGCCAGCAGTGATTTGGGGGGACTCAGCACAGATACGCAGTATTTT.